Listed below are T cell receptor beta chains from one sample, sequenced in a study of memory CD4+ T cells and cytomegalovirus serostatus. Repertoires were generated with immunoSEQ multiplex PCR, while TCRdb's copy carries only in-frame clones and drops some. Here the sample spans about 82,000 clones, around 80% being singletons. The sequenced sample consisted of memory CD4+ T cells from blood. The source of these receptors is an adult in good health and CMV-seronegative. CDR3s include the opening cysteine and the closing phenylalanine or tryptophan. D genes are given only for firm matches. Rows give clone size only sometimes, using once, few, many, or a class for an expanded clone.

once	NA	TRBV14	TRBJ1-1	TGTGCCAGCAGCCAGGGAATGAACACTGAAGCTTTCTTT	CASSQGMNTEAFF
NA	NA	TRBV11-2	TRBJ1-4	TGTGCCAGCAGCCCGATGTCGGGGGTGGGCGAAAAACTGTTTTTT	CASSPMSGVGEKLFF
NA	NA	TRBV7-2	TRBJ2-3	TGTGCCAGCAGCTTAGATCCGAGGGGGGGAGATACGCAGTATTTT	CASSLDPRGGDTQYF
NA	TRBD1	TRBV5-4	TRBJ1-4	TGTGCCAGCAGCATGCACAGGGGTAGGGGAGAAAAACTGTTTTTT	CASSMHRGRGEKLFF
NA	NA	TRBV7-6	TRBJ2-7	TGTGCCAGCAGCTTACAAGTCTCCGAGCAGTACTTC	CASSLQVSEQYF
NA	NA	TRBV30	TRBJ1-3	TGTGCCCAGAACGGTCGGGTCGCTGGAAACACCATATATTTT	CAQNGRVAGNTIYF
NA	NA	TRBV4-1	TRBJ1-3	TGCGCCAGCAGCCGGAACTCTGGAAACACCATATATTTT	CASSRNSGNTIYF
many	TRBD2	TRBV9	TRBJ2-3	TGTGCCAGCAGCCAGCGGCTAGCGGGGACAGATACGCAGTATTTT	CASSQRLAGTDTQYF
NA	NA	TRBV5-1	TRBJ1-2	TGCGCCAGCAGCTTGGAACTCGGGAGTAACTATGGCTACACCTTC	CASSLELGSNYGYTF
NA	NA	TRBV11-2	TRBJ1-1	TGTGCCAGCGGTGGCCTGGAGACTGAAGCTTTCTTT	CASGGLETEAFF
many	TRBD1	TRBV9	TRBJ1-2	TGTGCCAGCAGCGTGATTTCCGGACAGGGGGAGAGCTACACCTTC	CASSVISGQGESYTF
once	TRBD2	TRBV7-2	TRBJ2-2	TGTGCCAGCAGCTTCCAGGGACTATCCGGGGAGCTGTTTTTT	CASSFQGLSGELFF
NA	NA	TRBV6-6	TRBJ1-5	TGTGCCAGCAGTTACTCCGGGACAAGTAACAATCAGCCCCAGCATTTT	CASSYSGTSNNQPQHF
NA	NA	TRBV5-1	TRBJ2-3	TGCGCCAGCAGCTTGGATGCAGACCCCCAAGATACGCAGTATTTT	CASSLDADPQDTQYF
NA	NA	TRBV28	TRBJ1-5	TGTGCCAGCAGTTTCGGGGGGGGACTTCAGCCCCAGCATTTT	CASSFGGGLQPQHF
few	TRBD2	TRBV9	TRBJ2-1	TGTGCCAGCAGCGTAGCTAGCGGGGGGGCTGATGAGCAGTTCTTC	CASSVASGGADEQFF
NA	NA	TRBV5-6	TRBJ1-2	TGTGCCAGCAGCTCTTACACCTATGGCTACACCTTC	CASSSYTYGYTF
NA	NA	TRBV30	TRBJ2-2	TGTGCCTGGTCGAGGACAGACCCCTCCGGGGAGCTGTTTTTT	CAWSRTDPSGELFF
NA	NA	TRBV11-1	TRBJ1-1	TGTGCCAGCAGCGCACACTCCGGGACAACTACCACTGAAGCTTTCTTT	CASSAHSGTTTTEAFF
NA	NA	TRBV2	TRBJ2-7	TGTGCCAGCAGTCCTCAGGCCTACGAGCAGTACTTC	CASSPQAYEQYF
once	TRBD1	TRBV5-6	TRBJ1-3	TGTGCCCCAGTCCCCATCGCAGGGGGTGGAAACACCATATATTTT	CAPVPIAGGGNTIYF
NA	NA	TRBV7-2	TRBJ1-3	TGTGCCAGCAGCCCTCTGGGGTACGGAAACACCATATATTTT	CASSPLGYGNTIYF
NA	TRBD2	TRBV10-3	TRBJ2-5	TGTGCCATCAACCCCGGACTAGCGGGGACAGAGACCCAGTACTTC	CAINPGLAGTETQYF
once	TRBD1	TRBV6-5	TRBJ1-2	TGTGCCAGCAGCAGACAGGGGGGCGACTATGGCTACACCTTC	CASSRQGGDYGYTF
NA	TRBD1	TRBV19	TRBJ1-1	TGTGCCAGTAGTCCTGGGACAGGGAGGCGGACTGAAGCTTTCTTT	CASSPGTGRRTEAFF
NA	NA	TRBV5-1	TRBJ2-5	TGCGCCAGCAGCTTGGTAGGCAGGGGTGAGACCCAGTACTTC	CASSLVGRGETQYF
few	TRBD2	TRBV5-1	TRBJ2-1	TGCGCCAGCAGCGTAGTAGCGGGGGCGGCGGATGAGCAGTTCTTC	CASSVVAGAADEQFF
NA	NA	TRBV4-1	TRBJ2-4	TGCGCCAGCAGCCAAGACGGTTTAGCCAAAAACATTCAGTACTTC	CASSQDGLAKNIQYF
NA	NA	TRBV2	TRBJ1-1	TGTGCCAGCAGCCTCACGAGGAGGGCGGACACTGAAGCTTTCTTT	CASSLTRRADTEAFF
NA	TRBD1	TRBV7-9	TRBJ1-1	TGTGCCAGCAGCTTTCAACAGGGGAGTACTGAAGCTTTCTTT	CASSFQQGSTEAFF
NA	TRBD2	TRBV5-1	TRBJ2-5	TGCGCCAGCAGCTACGGGACTAGCGGGAGAGAGACCCAGTACTTC	CASSYGTSGRETQYF
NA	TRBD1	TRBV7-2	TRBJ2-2	TGTGCCAGCAGCTTACAGGGGGCCGACACCGGGGAGCTGTTTTTT	CASSLQGADTGELFF
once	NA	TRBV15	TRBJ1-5	TGTGCCACCAGCAGAGATCCCCACGGCTCTGATAGCAATCAGCCCCAGCATTTT	CATSRDPHGSDSNQPQHF
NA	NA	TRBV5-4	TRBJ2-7	TGTGCCAGCAGCTCACCCGACAGAAGTTACGAGCAGTACTTC	CASSSPDRSYEQYF
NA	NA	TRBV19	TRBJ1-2	TGTGCCAGTAGTCTCGGTCCCTATGGCTACACCTTC	CASSLGPYGYTF
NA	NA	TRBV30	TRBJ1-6	TGTGCCTCCGGGGTGAATTCACCCCTCCACTTT	CASGVNSPLHF
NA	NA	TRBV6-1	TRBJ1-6	TGTGCCAGCAGTGAAGGTACTGCCTATAATTCACCCCTCCACTTT	CASSEGTAYNSPLHF
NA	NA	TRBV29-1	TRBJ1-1	TGCAGCGCCGAACGTATACAGGGCTCTGAAGCTTTCTTT	CSAERIQGSEAFF
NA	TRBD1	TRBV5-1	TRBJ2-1	TGCGCCAGCAGCTTAGGGACAGGGGCGAACTACAATGAGCAGTTCTTC	CASSLGTGANYNEQFF
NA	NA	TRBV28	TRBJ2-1	TGTGCCAGCAGTTTATGGGGAAACAATGAGCAGTTCTTC	CASSLWGNNEQFF
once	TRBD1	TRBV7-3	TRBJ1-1	TGTGCCAGCAGCCGACAGGGAACCACTGAAGCTTTCTTT	CASSRQGTTEAFF
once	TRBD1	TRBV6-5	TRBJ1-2	TGTGCCAGCAGTTACGGGTGGGGACAGGACTATGGCTACACCTTC	CASSYGWGQDYGYTF
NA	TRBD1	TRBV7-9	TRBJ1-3	TGTGCCAGCAGCACGGGGACAGCTGGAAACACCATATATTTT	CASSTGTAGNTIYF
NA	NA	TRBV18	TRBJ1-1	TGTGCCAGCTCACCGTTAACAGGGATCGGGACTGAAGCTTTCTTT	CASSPLTGIGTEAFF
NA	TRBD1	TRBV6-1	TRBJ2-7	TGTGCCAGCATCCGGACAGGGGATTTCTCCTACGAGCAGTACTTC	CASIRTGDFSYEQYF
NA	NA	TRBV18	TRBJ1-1	TGTGCCAGCTCACCACTTGGGGAATACAACACTGAAGCTTTCTTT	CASSPLGEYNTEAFF
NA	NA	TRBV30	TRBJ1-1	TGTGCCTGGAGTGTGCGGGGGGCGAACACTGAAGCTTTCTTT	CAWSVRGANTEAFF
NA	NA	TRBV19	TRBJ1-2	TGTGCCAGTAGTGGCGGAACAGCTATTTTTAACTATGGCTACACCTTC	CASSGGTAIFNYGYTF
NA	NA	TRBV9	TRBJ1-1	TGTGCCAGCAGCCCCATGGTGGGGGAGGGTAAAGCTTTCTTT	CASSPMVGEGKAFF
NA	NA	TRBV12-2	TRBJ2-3	TGTGCAAGTCGCTTATTTCGGCCCGGGAATACGCAGTATTTT	CASRLFRPGNTQYF
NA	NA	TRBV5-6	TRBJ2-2	TGTGCCAGCAGCTCCCCTCGAGGAGGCGGGCACACCGGGGAGCTGTTTTTT	CASSSPRGGGHTGELFF
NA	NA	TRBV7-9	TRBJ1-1	TGTGCCAGCAGCCCCATGGTTGGCACTGAAGCTTTCTTT	CASSPMVGTEAFF
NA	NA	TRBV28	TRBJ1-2	TGTGCCAGCAGTTTTCGGGGTAACTATGGCTACACCTTC	CASSFRGNYGYTF
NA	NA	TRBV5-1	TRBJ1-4	TGCGCCAGCAGCGAAGGGAATGAAAAACTGTTTTTT	CASSEGNEKLFF
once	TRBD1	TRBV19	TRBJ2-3	TGTGCCAGTAGTATGGGGACAGGCACAGATACGCAGTATTTT	CASSMGTGTDTQYF
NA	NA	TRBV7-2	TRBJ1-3	TGTGCCAGCAGCCGGATTCGCTCTGGAAACACCATATATTTT	CASSRIRSGNTIYF
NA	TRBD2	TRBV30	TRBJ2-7	TGTGCCTGGAGTCCAGCGGGACGCTCCTACGAGCAGTACTTC	CAWSPAGRSYEQYF